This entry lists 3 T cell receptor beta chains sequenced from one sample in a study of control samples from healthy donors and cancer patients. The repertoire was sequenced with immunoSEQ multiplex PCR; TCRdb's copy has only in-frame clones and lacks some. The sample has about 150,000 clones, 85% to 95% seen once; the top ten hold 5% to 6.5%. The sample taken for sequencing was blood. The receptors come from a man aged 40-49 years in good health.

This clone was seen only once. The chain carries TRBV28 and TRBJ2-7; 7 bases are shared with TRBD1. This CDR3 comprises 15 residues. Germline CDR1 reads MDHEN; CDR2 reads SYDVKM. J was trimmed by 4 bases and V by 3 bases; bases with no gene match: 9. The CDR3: CASSLPDRVGYEQYF. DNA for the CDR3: TGTGCCAGCAGTTTGCCCGACAGGGTAGGGTACGAGCAGTACTTC.

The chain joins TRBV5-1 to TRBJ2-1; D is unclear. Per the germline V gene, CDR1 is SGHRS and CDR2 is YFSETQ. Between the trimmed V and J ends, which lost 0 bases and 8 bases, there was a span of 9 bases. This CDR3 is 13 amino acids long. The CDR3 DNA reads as TGCGCCAGCAGCTTGGCTGGTTTTGATGAGCAGTTCTTC. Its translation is CASSLAGFDEQFF. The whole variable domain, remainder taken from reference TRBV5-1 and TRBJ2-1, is KAGVTQTPRYLIKTRGQQVTLSCSPISGHRSVSWYQQTPGQGLQFLFEYFSETQRNKGNFPGRFSGRQFSNSRSEMNVSTLELGDSALYLCASSLAGFDEQFFGPGTRLTVL.

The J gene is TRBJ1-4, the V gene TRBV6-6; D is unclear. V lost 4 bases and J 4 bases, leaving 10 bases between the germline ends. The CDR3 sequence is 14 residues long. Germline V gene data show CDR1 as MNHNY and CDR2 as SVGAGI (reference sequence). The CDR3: CASSWPGSNEKLFF. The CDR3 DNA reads TGTGCCAGCAGTTGGCCAGGCAGTAATGAAAAACTGTTTTTT.